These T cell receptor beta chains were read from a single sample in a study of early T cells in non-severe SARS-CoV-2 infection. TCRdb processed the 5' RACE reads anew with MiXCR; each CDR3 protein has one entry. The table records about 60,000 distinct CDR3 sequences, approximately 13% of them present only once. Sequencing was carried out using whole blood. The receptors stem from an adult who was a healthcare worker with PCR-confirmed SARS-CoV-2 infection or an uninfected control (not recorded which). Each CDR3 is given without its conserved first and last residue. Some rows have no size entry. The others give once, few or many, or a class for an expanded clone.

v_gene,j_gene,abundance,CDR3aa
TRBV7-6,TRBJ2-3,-,ASSSQLAGGLDTQY
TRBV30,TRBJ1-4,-,VWTGGSNEKLF
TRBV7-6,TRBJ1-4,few,ASSRGTGREEKLF
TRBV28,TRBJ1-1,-,TSGIPGQGFRAEAF
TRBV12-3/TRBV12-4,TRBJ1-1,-,ASTSTLNTEAF
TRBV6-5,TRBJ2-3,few,ASSYWGVNPDTQY
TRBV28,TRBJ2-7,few,ASSLRYEQY
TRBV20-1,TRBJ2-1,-,SASMTRFTYNEQF
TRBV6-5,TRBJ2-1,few,ASLSREQF
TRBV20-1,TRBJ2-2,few,SAITGSTGELF
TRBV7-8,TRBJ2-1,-,ASSPMLSYNEQF
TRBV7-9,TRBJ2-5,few,ASSLVGHAGETQY
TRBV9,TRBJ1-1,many,ASSQMGVGEAF
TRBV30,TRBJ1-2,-,AWSEGLGYT
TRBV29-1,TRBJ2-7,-,SVRGSSYEQY
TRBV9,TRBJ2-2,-,ASSRGWSGGELF
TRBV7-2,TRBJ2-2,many,ASSARQVQWFTGELF
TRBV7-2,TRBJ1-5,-,ASSFTSNQPQH
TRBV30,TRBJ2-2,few,AWSVALTGELF
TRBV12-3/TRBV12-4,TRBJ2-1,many,ASSPPPLLVIRNNEQF